This T cell receptor beta chain was sequenced for a study of technical replicates of blood from several donors. The method was immunoSEQ multiplex PCR; TCRdb's version includes in-frame clones alone and lacks a portion of them. There are tens of thousands of clones in the sample; 86% occur only once, and less than 6.5% lies in the top ten. CDR1 SEHNR and CDR2 FQNEAQ come from the germline V gene (reference sequence). The CDR3 has 14 amino acids. V lost 8 bases to trimming and J lost 3 bases; unmatched junction nucleotides: 10. This sequence was found in a human donor in good health. Some clones in this sample may be carry-over from other donors' samples. The sequenced material came from PBMCs. The chain combines TRBV7-9 with TRBJ2-7; 7 bases are shared with TRBD1. DNA of the CDR3: TGTGCCAGCCGAGCTTTAGACAGGGACTACGAGCAGTACTTC. Its protein product is CASRALDRDYEQYF.